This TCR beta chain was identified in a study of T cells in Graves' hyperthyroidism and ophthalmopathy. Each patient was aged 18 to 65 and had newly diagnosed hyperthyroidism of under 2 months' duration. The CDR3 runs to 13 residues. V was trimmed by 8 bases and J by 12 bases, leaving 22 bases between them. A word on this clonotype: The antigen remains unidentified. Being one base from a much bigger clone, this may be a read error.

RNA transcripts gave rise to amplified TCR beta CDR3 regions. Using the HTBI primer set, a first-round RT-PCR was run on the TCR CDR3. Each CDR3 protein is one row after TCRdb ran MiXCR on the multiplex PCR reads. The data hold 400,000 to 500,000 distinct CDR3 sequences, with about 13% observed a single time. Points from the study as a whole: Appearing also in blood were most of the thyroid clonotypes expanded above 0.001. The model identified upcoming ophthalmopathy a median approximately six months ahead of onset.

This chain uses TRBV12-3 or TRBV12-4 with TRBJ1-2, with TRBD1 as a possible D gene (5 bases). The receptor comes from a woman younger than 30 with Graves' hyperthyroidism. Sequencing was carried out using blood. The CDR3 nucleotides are TGTGCCAGCGGGGGACCGGGAATTAACGGCCACACCTTC. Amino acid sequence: CASGGPGINGHTF.